The 28 T cell receptor beta chains reported below all come from one sample, sequenced in a study of shared clonotypes between healthy human individuals. Naive CD8 cells, CD45RO-negative and positively selected for CCR7, excluded terminally differentiated effector memory CD45RA+ cells. Sequenced by immunoSEQ multiplex PCR; TCRdb stores in-frame clones only, minus some. Among about 2 million clones listed, about 95% were seen once. Sample: naive CD8+ T cells sorted from blood. All receptors come from a man aged 18-30 years in good health.

In this sample, this clone turned up once. The chain links TRBV7-9 to TRBJ2-1; TRBD2 aligns across 8 bases. This CDR3 has 17 residues. The germline gives CDR1 SEHNR, CDR2 FQNEAQ (reference sequence). V lost 4 bases, J lost 2 bases, and 10 bases stayed unmatched. CDR3 region: CASSSPTSAQPYNEQFF. DNA of the CDR3: TGTGCCAGCAGCTCCCCGACTAGCGCCCAACCCTACAATGAGCAGTTCTTC.

On this clone itself: The same CDR3 arises from other DNA sequences in this sample as well. This chain uses TRBV10-1 with TRBJ1-1, with D possibly TRBD1 on 5 matching bases. This CDR3 is built from 14 residues. Germline assignment: CDR1 WNHNN and CDR2 SYGVQD (reference sequence). The V end was cut by 0 bases, the J end by 2 bases, with 7 bases between. CDR3 DNA: TGCGCCAGCAGTGAGTCGAGGGGCAACACTGAAGCTTTCTTT. It yields the protein CASSESRGNTEAFF.

The J gene is TRBJ2-7, the V gene TRBV5-6; D might be TRBD1 (5 bases). Deletions cut 4 bases from V and 3 bases from J, with 14 bases between. The CDR3 loop spans 14 amino acids. The germline V gene has CDR1 SGHDT and CDR2 YYEEEE. CDR3: CASSPQGSNYEQYF. The CDR3 nucleotides are TGTGCCAGCAGCCCGCAGGGTAGTAACTACGAGCAGTACTTC.

The J gene is TRBJ2-3, the V gene TRBV5-1; 8 nucleotides agree with TRBD2. Germline V gene data show CDR1 as SGHRS and CDR2 as YFSETQ. Germline trimming cut 3 bases from V and 4 bases from J; bases unmatched to any gene: 7. The CDR3 length is 15 residues. CDR3 coding DNA: TGCGCCAGCAGCTCGAGCGGGAGAGGGGCAGATACGCAGTATTTT. This codes for CASSSSGRGADTQYF.

About this clone itself: The same CDR3 can be traced to other DNA sequences in this sample. This rearrangement joins TRBV6-5 to TRBJ1-2; D remains unclear. The germline V gene has CDR1 MNHEY and CDR2 SVGAGI. V lost 3 bases and J 6 bases, leaving 11 bases between the germline ends. This CDR3 has 13 amino acids. CDR3 sequence reads: CASSYGTGNGYTF. In nucleotides, the CDR3 is TGTGCCAGCAGTTATGGTACGGGAAATGGCTACACCTTC.

V usage is TRBV5-5 and J usage is TRBJ2-3, with 10 bases fitting TRBD1. CDR3 length: 14 residues. Germline values: CDR1 SGHKS, CDR2 YYEKEE (reference sequence). Unmatched junction bases numbered 2, after V lost 3 bases and J lost 4 bases. The CDR3 DNA reads TGTGCCAGCAGCTCCGGGACAGGGGCAGATACGCAGTATTTT. Translation gives CASSSGTGADTQYF. The full variable domain, completed using reference TRBV5-5 and TRBJ2-3, is DAGVTQSPTHLIKTRGQQVTLRCSPISGHKSVSWYQQVLGQGPQFIFQYYEKEERGRGNFPDRFSARQFPNYSSELNVNALLLGDSALYLCASSSGTGADTQYFGPGTRLTVL.

V usage is TRBV6-5 and J usage is TRBJ2-7; TRBD1 matches at 8 bases. Losses at the gene ends were 3 bases for V and 6 bases for J; bases not matched to a gene: 4. This CDR3 is built from 13 residues. Per the germline V gene, CDR1 is MNHEY and CDR2 is SVGAGI. CDR3 sequence (DNA): TGTGCCAGCAGTTATCACAGGGGGTTCGAGCAGTACTTC. Translated: CASSYHRGFEQYF.

The CDR3: CASSVGETGNEQFF. CDR3 sequence (DNA): TGTGCCAGCAGCGTAGGGGAAACAGGGAATGAGCAGTTCTTC. V and J are TRBV9 and TRBJ2-1; tentative D call: TRBD1 (6 bases). CDR1 and CDR2 from the germline V gene are SGDLS and YYNGEE. CDR3 length: 14 amino acids. The V end lost 0 bases, the J end lost 7 bases, and 11 bases lay between the germline ends.

The rearrangement joins TRBV28 to TRBJ1-2; unclear D gene. Germline-derived CDR1 and CDR2 are MDHEN and SYDVKM. The V and J ends lost 2 bases and 8 bases respectively, with 9 bases between them. The CDR3 is 12 amino acids. Written as DNA, the CDR3 is TGTGCCAGCAGTTTAGAGGCGGGCGGCTACACCTTC. Amino acids: CASSLEAGGYTF.

V is TRBV28 and J is TRBJ2-1; TRBD2 matches 9 bases. The CDR3 runs to 18 residues. CDR1 and CDR2 (germline): MDHEN, SYDVKM. J was trimmed by 6 bases and V by 3 bases; bases with no gene match: 15. The CDR3 is CASSFRGGSGGLSNEQFF. Here the CDR3 DNA reads TGTGCCAGCAGTTTTCGGGGAGGTAGCGGGGGCCTCTCCAATGAGCAGTTCTTC.

The chain links TRBV29-1 to TRBJ2-7; D perhaps matches TRBD1 (6 bases). The V gene lost 5 bases and the J gene lost 3 bases, with 20 bases spanning the gap. CDR3 length: 15 residues. The V gene's germline CDR1 is SQVTM and CDR2 ANQGSEA. CDR3: CSVLGAQGAFYEQYF. The DNA for the CDR3 is TGCAGCGTTCTGGGGGCCCAGGGAGCTTTCTACGAGCAGTACTTC.

The chain is built from TRBV27 and TRBJ2-4, with TRBD1 as a possible D gene (5 bases). The CDR3 is 15 amino acids. The V end was cut by 1 base, the J end by 2 bases, with 9 bases between. Germline loops: CDR1 MNHEY, CDR2 SMNVEV (reference sequence). The CDR3 DNA reads TGTGCCAGCAGTTTATTCCAGGGAACCAAAAACATTCAGTACTTC. It translates to CASSLFQGTKNIQYF.

V gene TRBV10-2 combines with J gene TRBJ2-6; D is undetermined. The CDR3 totals 18 residues. CDR1 and CDR2 (germline): WSHSY, SAAADI. Trimming left V 2 bases short and J 0 bases short, with 14 bases between. The CDR3 loop is CASSEGEKLYSGANVLTF. The CDR3 nucleotides are TGCGCCAGCAGTGAGGGTGAGAAGTTGTACTCTGGGGCCAACGTCCTGACTTTC.

The V and J genes are TRBV7-9 and TRBJ1-4; 9 nucleotides match TRBD1. The CDR3 length is 14 residues. With V trimmed by 6 bases and J by 6 bases, 5 bases remained unmatched. Per germline, CDR1 SEHNR and CDR2 FQNEAQ (reference sequence). The CDR3 loop is CASSFRTGDEKLFF. The CDR3 region has the DNA TGTGCCAGCAGTTTTAGGACAGGGGATGAAAAACTGTTTTTT.

V usage is TRBV7-2 and J usage is TRBJ2-2; D gene ambiguous. The CDR3 is 14 amino acids. CDR1 SGHTA and CDR2 FQGNSA come from the germline V gene. V lost 3 bases and J lost 6, with 11 bases in between. This CDR3 reads CASSFSSGSGELFF. In DNA, the CDR3 is TGTGCCAGCAGCTTTTCCTCGGGTTCCGGGGAGCTGTTTTTT.

This clone came up a few times. Other nucleotide sequences from this sample produce the same CDR3. The chain uses TRBV7-9 and TRBJ1-5; 8 nucleotides agree with TRBD1. Losses at the gene ends were 1 base for V and 4 bases for J; bases not matched to a gene: 0. Germline CDR1 reads SEHNR; CDR2 reads FQNEAQ (reference sequence). This CDR3 has 14 amino acids. The CDR3 region is CASSLGQGNQPQHF. CDR3 bases: TGTGCCAGCAGCTTAGGACAGGGGAATCAGCCCCAGCATTTT. The full variable domain, its missing parts supplied by reference TRBV7-9 and TRBJ1-5, is DTGVSQNPRHKITKRGQNVTFRCDPISEHNRLYWYRQTLGQGPEFLTYFQNEAQLEKSRLLSDRFSAERPKGSFSTLEIQRTEQGDSAMYLCASSLGQGNQPQHFGDGTRLSIL.

V is TRBV6-1 and J is TRBJ1-4; D is unclear. Germline CDR1 and CDR2: MNHNS and SASEGT. V was cut by 1 base and J by 8 bases, with 5 bases left in between. The CDR3 is 12 amino acids. The CDR3 protein is CASSEGTEKLFF. Here the CDR3 DNA reads TGTGCCAGCAGTGAAGGTACCGAAAAACTGTTTTTT.

The chain has TRBV19 and TRBJ2-7, with TRBD2 as a possible D gene (5 bases). Looked up from germline, CDR1 is LNHDA and CDR2 is SQIVND (reference sequence). The V end was cut by 5 bases, the J end by 3 bases, with 11 bases between. There are 13 residues in the CDR3. DNA of the CDR3: TGTGCCAGTAGTGCGGGTAAATACTACGAGCAGTACTTC. Its translation is CASSAGKYYEQYF.

The chain couples TRBV19 to TRBJ2-3; 10 nucleotides agree with TRBD1. V trimming: 4 bases; J trimming: 4 bases; junction bases outside the gene matches: 5. The CDR3 runs 15 residues. Germline V lookup: CDR1 LNHDA, CDR2 SQIVND (reference sequence). The CDR3 reads CASSSGQGEADTQYF. CDR3 coding DNA: TGTGCCAGTAGTAGCGGACAGGGGGAAGCAGATACGCAGTATTTT.

This clone was picked up a small number of times. This sample also contains other DNA sequences that code for the same CDR3. The rearrangement links TRBV9 to TRBJ1-2; possibly TRBD1 for D (6 bases). Trimming pared 3 bases from V and 2 bases from J, leaving 11 bases between. Germline CDR1 and CDR2: SGDLS and YYNGEE. This CDR3 spans 14 amino acids. CDR3 sequence: CASSGDRPNYGYTF. As DNA, the CDR3 is TGTGCCAGCAGCGGCGACAGGCCGAACTATGGCTACACCTTC. Full variable domain (outside the CDR3, taken from reference TRBV9 and TRBJ1-2): DSGVTQTPKHLITATGQRVTLRCSPRSGDLSVYWYQQSLDQGLQFLIQYYNGEERAKGNILERFSAQQFPDLHSELNLSSLELGDSALYFCASSGDRPNYGYTFGSGTRLTVV.

J is TRBJ1-5 and V is TRBV19; the match to TRBD1 covers 7 bases. Trimming took 3 bases from V and 1 from J; bases not matched to a gene: 3. CDR3 length equals 15 residues. Germline assignment: CDR1 LNHDA and CDR2 SQIVND (reference sequence). The CDR3 bases are TGTGCCAGTAGTATCGGACAGGCGAGCAATCAGCCCCAGCATTTT. It yields the protein CASSIGQASNQPQHF. The complete variable domain, with remaining parts taken from reference TRBV19 and TRBJ1-5, reads DGGITQSPKYLFRKEGQNVTLSCEQNLNHDAMYWYRQDPGQGLRLIYYSQIVNDFQKGDIAEGYSVSREKKESFPLTVTSAQKNPTAFYLCASSIGQASNQPQHFGDGTRLSIL.

A word on this clone: Other nucleotide sequences in the sample specify the same CDR3. V usage is TRBV5-1 and J usage is TRBJ2-7; D remains unclear. V lost 1 base and J lost 4, with 9 bases in between. Germline CDR1 SGHRS, CDR2 YFSETQ. There are 13 residues in the CDR3. CDR3 region: CASSLYSAYEQYF. CDR3 DNA sequence: TGCGCCAGCAGCTTGTACTCTGCGTACGAGCAGTACTTC.

About this clone itself: Different DNA sequences within this sample yield the same CDR3. This chain connects TRBV4-1 to TRBJ2-1; no firm D call. Germline V gene lookup returns CDR1 MGHRA and CDR2 YSYEKL. V lost 3 bases, J lost 5 bases, and 2 bases lay in between. This CDR3 is 11 amino acids long. The CDR3 sequence: CASSQHNEQFF. DNA for the CDR3: TGCGCCAGCAGCCAGCACAATGAGCAGTTCTTC.

The rearrangement links TRBV28 to TRBJ1-1; D gene uncertain. Germline CDR1 MDHEN, CDR2 SYDVKM. V was cut by 1 base and J by 10 bases, with 13 bases left in between. There are 13 residues in the CDR3. CDR3 sequence: CASSLLDLKGAFF. CDR3 bases: TGTGCCAGCAGTTTATTGGACCTGAAGGGAGCTTTCTTT.

V usage is TRBV9 and J usage is TRBJ2-5, with 7 bases identical to TRBD2. With V trimmed by 0 bases and J by 1 base, 3 bases remained unmatched. Germline V gene sequence: CDR1 SGDLS, CDR2 YYNGEE. CDR3 length: 15 residues. The CDR3 reads CASSVARGGQETQYF. CDR3 nucleotides: TGTGCCAGCAGCGTAGCTCGCGGGGGCCAAGAGACCCAGTACTTC.

The V and J genes are TRBV9 and TRBJ2-3; TRBD1 might be the D (6 bases). This CDR3 region has 14 residues. Trimming took off 0 bases at V and 6 bases at J, with 11 bases between the two ends. The germline gives CDR1 SGDLS, CDR2 YYNGEE. CDR3 coding DNA: TGTGCCAGCAGCGTAGTACAGGGTTTGGATACGCAGTATTTT. It translates to CASSVVQGLDTQYF. The whole variable domain, filled in from reference TRBV9 and TRBJ2-3, reads DSGVTQTPKHLITATGQRVTLRCSPRSGDLSVYWYQQSLDQGLQFLIQYYNGEERAKGNILERFSAQQFPDLHSELNLSSLELGDSALYFCASSVVQGLDTQYFGPGTRLTVL.

The chain joins TRBV28 to TRBJ1-6, with D possibly being TRBD1 (5 bases). Germline V gene data show CDR1 as MDHEN and CDR2 as SYDVKM. This CDR3 is built from 16 residues. V dropped 1 base and J dropped 8 bases, with 15 bases sitting between them. The CDR3 is CASSLLAGDIDSPLHF. The CDR3 nucleotides read TGTGCCAGCAGTTTATTAGCGGGGGATATAGATTCACCCCTCCACTTT.

The V call is TRBV5-1, the J call TRBJ2-1, with D unresolved. Between the trimmed V and J ends, which lost 0 bases and 8 bases, there was a span of 6 bases. This CDR3 has 12 amino acids. The V gene's germline CDR1 is SGHRS and CDR2 YFSETQ. CDR3 bases: TGCGCCAGCAGCTTGGTTCGGTATGAGCAGTTCTTC. As protein: CASSLVRYEQFF.